Below, 15 T cell receptor beta chains from the same sample are listed, as sequenced in a study of a mutant IDH1 vaccine in newly diagnosed glioma. Some clones are missing from TCRdb's copy, which holds only in-frame ones; the method was immunoSEQ multiplex PCR. The repertoire consists of tens of thousands of clones, with 75% occurring once and the leading ten covering approximately 5.3%. Time point given: week 47, end of study. What each vaccine dose contained was 300 ug of mutant IDH1 20-mer peptide, accompanied by topical imiquimod. These receptors' targets are unknown. Material: PBMCs, obtained from a glioma patient whose treatment included an IDH1 peptide vaccine. These receptors were obtained from a man aged 45-65 years with glioma.

The table lists this clone with a count of one. The gene calls are TRBV11-2 and TRBJ2-1, with TRBD1 as a possible D gene (6 bases). There are 16 residues in the CDR3. V dropped 4 bases and J dropped 2 bases, with 15 bases sitting between them. The V gene's germline CDR1 is SGHAT and CDR2 FQNNGV. CDR3 nucleotides: TGTGCCAGCAGCTCCCCAACCGGACAGCCCTACAATGAGCAGTTCTTC. As protein: CASSSPTGQPYNEQFF.

The chain links TRBV19 to TRBJ1-1; D may be TRBD1 (6 bases). Between the trimmed V and J ends, which lost 6 bases and 5 bases, there was a span of 16 bases. The CDR3 contains 14 residues. The germline CDR1 and CDR2 sequences are LNHDA and SQIVND (reference sequence). CDR3 nucleotides: TGTGCCAGTAGCCTTCAACAGGGATGGACTGAAGCTTTCTTT. Protein product: CASSLQQGWTEAFF.

The chain is built from TRBV7-8 and TRBJ2-6; D call uncertain. This CDR3 has 11 residues. The V end was cut by 5 bases, the J end by 13 bases, with 9 bases between. CDR1 and CDR2 (germline): SGHVS, FQNEAQ. Here the CDR3 reads CASSLREVLTF. The DNA for the CDR3 is TGTGCCAGCAGCCTCCGAGAAGTCCTGACTTTC.

The chain has TRBV7-6 and TRBJ2-5, with D hard to call. Germline assignment: CDR1 SGHVS and CDR2 FNYEAQ. The V end lost 2 bases, the J end lost 2 bases, and 0 bases lay between the germline ends. The CDR3 runs 11 residues. CDR3 bases: TGTGCCAGCAGCTTACAAGAGACCCAGTACTTC. Its translation is CASSLQETQYF.

This clone was counted once. This chain joins TRBV9 and TRBJ2-2; 8 bases are a match to TRBD1. This CDR3 is 15 amino acids long. CDR1 and CDR2 from the germline V gene are SGDLS and YYNGEE. Trimming removed 7 bases from V and 7 bases from J; junction bases left unmatched: 12. DNA of the CDR3: TGTGCCAGCGCGCAAGTGGCAGGGGGCAACGGGGAGCTGTTTTTT. Its translation: CASAQVAGGNGELFF.

The rearrangement uses TRBV2 and TRBJ2-3; 11 nucleotides agree with TRBD1. The V gene end was trimmed by 6 bases and the J gene end by 4 bases; junction bases not matched to a gene: 6. The CDR3 loop spans 15 amino acids. Germline loops: CDR1 SNHLY, CDR2 FYNNEI. The CDR3 DNA follows: TGTGCCAGCAGGCCCGGGACAGGGGGGTCAGATACGCAGTATTTT. As protein: CASRPGTGGSDTQYF.

This clone was observed a few times. CDR3 loop: CASSLARTDENSPLHF. Written as DNA, the CDR3 is TGTGCCAGCAGCTTAGCGCGAACAGATGAAAATTCACCCCTCCACTTT. The chain combines TRBV7-9 with TRBJ1-6; D remains ambiguous. Trimming stripped 0 bases from V and 7 bases from J, with 13 bases between. Germline V gene data show CDR1 as SEHNR and CDR2 as FQNEAQ (reference sequence). The CDR3 has 16 residues.

The chain couples TRBV6-1 to TRBJ1-5; TRBD1 matches 7 bases. Germline CDR1 is MNHNS and CDR2 is SASEGT. The CDR3 extends over 14 amino acids. V lost 4 bases, J lost 3 bases, and 3 bases stayed unmatched. In DNA form, the CDR3 reads TGTGCCAGCAGTGGACAGGGCTACAATCAGCCCCAGCATTTT. It codes for CASSGQGYNQPQHF.

The rearrangement uses TRBV9 and TRBJ2-2; TRBD2 matches 9 bases. Unmatched junction bases numbered 12, after V lost 0 bases and J lost 0 bases. Germline V lookup: CDR1 SGDLS, CDR2 YYNGEE. The CDR3 length is 20 residues. CDR3 sequence (DNA): TGTGCCAGCAGCGTAGGGTCAGGGGGTAGCGGGGGAACGAACACCGGGGAGCTGTTTTTT. Protein: CASSVGSGGSGGTNTGELFF.

The V gene is TRBV10-3, the J gene TRBJ2-1; D ambiguous. The CDR3 has 12 amino acids. V lost 10 bases and J lost 0, with 7 bases in between. Germline CDR1 and CDR2: ENHRY and SYGVKD. As DNA, the CDR3 is TGTGCCACCACCTCCTCCTACAATGAGCAGTTCTTC. Translating gives CATTSSYNEQFF.

V usage is TRBV9 and J usage is TRBJ2-3; possibly TRBD1 or TRBD2 for D (5 bases each). Germline V lookup: CDR1 SGDLS, CDR2 YYNGEE. V was clipped by 2 bases and J by 2 bases, with 15 bases between them. This CDR3 comprises 16 residues. The CDR3: CASSVTLGTPTDTQYF. In nucleotides, the CDR3 is TGTGCCAGCAGCGTCACCCTCGGGACCCCCACAGATACGCAGTATTTT.

The V call is TRBV15, the J call TRBJ2-2; TRBD2 matches at 7 bases. Germline V gives CDR1 LNHNV, CDR2 YYDKDF (reference sequence). J was trimmed by 5 bases and V by 6 bases; bases with no gene match: 6. The CDR3 is 14 residues long. CDR3 region: CATSGRERTGELFF. As DNA, the CDR3 is TGTGCCACCAGTGGGAGGGAAAGGACCGGGGAGCTGTTTTTT.

The V and J genes are TRBV15 and TRBJ2-5; D is ambiguous. Between the trimmed V and J ends, which lost 6 bases and 2 bases, there was a span of 22 bases. CDR3 length: 17 amino acids. CDR1 and CDR2 from the germline V gene are LNHNV and YYDKDF (reference sequence). CDR3 sequence (DNA): TGTGCCACCAGATCTCCGCAGCCCCAGCTTAAACAAGAGACCCAGTACTTC. Translating it yields CATRSPQPQLKQETQYF.

The rearrangement joins TRBV6-5 to TRBJ2-7; TRBD1 is a possible D gene (6 bases). This CDR3 region has 13 residues. Trimming took off 6 bases at V and 2 bases at J, with 11 bases between the two ends. Germline V gives CDR1 MNHEY, CDR2 SVGAGI. The CDR3: CASRRTETYEQYF. CDR3 DNA: TGTGCCAGCAGAAGGACAGAGACCTACGAGCAGTACTTC.

The chain combines TRBV19 with TRBJ2-7; D is perhaps TRBD1 (5 bases). V was cut by 6 bases and J by 5 bases, with 17 bases left in between. This CDR3 comprises 14 residues. Germline CDR1 is LNHDA and CDR2 is SQIVND (reference sequence). The CDR3 coding sequence is TGTGCCAGTAGCCGCGACAGCTCTGTGGACGAGCAGTACTTC. Protein sequence: CASSRDSSVDEQYF. The variable domain in full, with the rest retrieved from reference TRBV19 and TRBJ2-7, is DGGITQSPKYLFRKEGQNVTLSCEQNLNHDAMYWYRQDPGQGLRLIYYSQIVNDFQKGDIAEGYSVSREKKESFPLTVTSAQKNPTAFYLCASSRDSSVDEQYFGPGTRLTVT.